The entry below describes one T cell receptor beta chain. Its cognate antigen is unknown. Sequenced by immunoSEQ multiplex PCR; TCRdb stores in-frame clones only, minus some. The sample lists 100,000 to 150,000 clones, 80% to 90% seen once, with more than 2.5% in the top ten. The V gene's germline CDR1 is MNHEY and CDR2 SMNVEV (reference sequence). The length of the CDR3 is 15 residues. Deletions cut 6 bases from V and 10 bases from J, with 19 bases between. These data come from a study of T cell responses to AZD1222 COVID-19 vaccine. Points from the study as a whole: At baseline, just 6 or 7 AZD1222 recipients tested seropositive. Per reports, nearly half of all spike-specific TCRs target regions that are unmutated in variants. Two AZD1222 administrations were followed by greater Spike-specific TCR breadth and depth. Donor demographics were predominantly white British with a female majority; clonal diversity may be underestimated.

The rearrangement links TRBV27 to TRBJ1-6; no clear D gene. The clonotype originates from an adult in good health. The sample consisted of peripheral blood, taken on day 0 of AZD1222 vaccination. CDR3 loop: CASSPEAPSRSPLHF. CDR3 DNA sequence: TGTGCCAGCAGCCCAGAAGCCCCCAGTCGATCACCCCTCCACTTT.